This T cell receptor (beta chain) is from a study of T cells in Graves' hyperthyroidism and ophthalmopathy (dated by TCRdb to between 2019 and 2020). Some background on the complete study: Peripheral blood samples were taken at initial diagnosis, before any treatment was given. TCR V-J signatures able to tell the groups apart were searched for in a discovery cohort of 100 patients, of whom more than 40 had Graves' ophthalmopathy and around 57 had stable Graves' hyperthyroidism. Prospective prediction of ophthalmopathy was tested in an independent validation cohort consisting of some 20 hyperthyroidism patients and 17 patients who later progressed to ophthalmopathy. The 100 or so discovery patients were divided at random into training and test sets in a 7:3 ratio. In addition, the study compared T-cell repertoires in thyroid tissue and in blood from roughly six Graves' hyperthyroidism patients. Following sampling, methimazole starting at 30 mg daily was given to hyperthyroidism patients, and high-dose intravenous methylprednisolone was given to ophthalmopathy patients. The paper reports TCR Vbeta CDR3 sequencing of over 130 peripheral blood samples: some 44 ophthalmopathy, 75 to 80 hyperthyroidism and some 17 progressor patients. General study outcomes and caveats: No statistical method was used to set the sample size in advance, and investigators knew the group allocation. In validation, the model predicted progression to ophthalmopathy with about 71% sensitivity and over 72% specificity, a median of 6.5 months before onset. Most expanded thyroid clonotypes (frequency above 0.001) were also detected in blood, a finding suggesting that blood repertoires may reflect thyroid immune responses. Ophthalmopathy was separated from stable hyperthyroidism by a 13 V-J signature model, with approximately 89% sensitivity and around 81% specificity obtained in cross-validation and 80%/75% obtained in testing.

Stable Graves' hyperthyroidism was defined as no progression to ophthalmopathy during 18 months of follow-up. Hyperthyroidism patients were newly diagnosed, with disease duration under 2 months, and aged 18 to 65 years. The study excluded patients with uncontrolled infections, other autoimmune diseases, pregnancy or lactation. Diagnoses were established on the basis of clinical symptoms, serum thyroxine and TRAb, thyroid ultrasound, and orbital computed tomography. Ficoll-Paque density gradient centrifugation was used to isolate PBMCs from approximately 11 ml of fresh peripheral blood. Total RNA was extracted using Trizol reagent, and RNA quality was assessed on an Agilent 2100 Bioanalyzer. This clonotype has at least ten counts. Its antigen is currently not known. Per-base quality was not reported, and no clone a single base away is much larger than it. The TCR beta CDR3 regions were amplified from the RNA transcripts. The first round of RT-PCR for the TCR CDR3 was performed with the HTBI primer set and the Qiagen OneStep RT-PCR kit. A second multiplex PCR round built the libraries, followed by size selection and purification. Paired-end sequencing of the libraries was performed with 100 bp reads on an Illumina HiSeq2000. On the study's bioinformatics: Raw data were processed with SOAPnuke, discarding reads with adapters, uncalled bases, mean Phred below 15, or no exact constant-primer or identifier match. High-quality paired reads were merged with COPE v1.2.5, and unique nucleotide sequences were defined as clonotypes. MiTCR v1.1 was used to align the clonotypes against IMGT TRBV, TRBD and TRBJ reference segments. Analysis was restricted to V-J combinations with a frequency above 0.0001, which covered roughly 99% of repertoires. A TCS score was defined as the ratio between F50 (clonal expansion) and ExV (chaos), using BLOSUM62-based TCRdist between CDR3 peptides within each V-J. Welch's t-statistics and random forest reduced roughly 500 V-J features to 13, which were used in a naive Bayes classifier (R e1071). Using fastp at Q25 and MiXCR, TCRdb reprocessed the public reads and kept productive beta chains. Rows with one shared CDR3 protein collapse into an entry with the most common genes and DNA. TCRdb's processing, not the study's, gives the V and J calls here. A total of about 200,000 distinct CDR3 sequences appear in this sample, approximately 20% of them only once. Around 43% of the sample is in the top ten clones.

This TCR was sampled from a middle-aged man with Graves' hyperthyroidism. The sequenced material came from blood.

CDR3 sequence: CASSVAAGSTEAFF. The DNA sequence follows: TGTGCCAGCAGCGTGGCCGCAGGGAGCACTGAAGCTTTCTTT. The chain couples TRBV11-3 to TRBJ1-1, with TRBD1 tentatively as D gene (5 bases match). The CDR3 runs 14 residues from the cysteine to the phenylalanine. Only the CDR3 DNA is retained, 42 bases long and in frame from the first base. Trimming takes 5 bases from V and 4 bases from J, and the germline ends sit 14 bases apart. The germline V gene yields SGHNT for CDR1 and YENEEA for CDR2.